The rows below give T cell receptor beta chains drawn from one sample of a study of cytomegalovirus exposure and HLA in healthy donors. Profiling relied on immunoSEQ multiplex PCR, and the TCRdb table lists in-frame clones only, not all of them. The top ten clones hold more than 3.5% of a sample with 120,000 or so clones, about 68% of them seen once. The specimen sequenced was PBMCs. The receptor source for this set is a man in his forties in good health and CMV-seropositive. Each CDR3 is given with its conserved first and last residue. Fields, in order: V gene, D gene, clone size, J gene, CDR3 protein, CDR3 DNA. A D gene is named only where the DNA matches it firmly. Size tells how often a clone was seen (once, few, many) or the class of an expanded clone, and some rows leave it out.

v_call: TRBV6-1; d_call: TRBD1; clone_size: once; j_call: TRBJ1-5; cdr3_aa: CASSTLDRAIQPQHF; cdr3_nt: TGTGCCAGCTCTACCTTGGACAGGGCAATACAGCCCCAGCATTTT
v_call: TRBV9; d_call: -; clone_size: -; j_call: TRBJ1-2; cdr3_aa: CASSVVSEANYGYTF; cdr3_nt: TGTGCCAGCAGCGTAGTGTCAGAAGCTAACTATGGCTACACCTTC
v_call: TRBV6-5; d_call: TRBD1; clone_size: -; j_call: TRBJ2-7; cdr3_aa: CASSTAPDRAYEQYF; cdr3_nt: TGTGCCAGCAGTACGGCCCCTGACAGGGCCTACGAGCAGTACTTC
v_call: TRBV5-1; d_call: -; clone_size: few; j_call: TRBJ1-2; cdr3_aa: CASSLGGDGYTF; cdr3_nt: TGCGCCAGCAGCTTGGGAGGAGATGGCTACACCTTC
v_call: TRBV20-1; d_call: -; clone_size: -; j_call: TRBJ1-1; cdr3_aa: CSGGRNTEAFF; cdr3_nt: TGCAGTGGGGGCAGGAACACTGAAGCTTTCTTT
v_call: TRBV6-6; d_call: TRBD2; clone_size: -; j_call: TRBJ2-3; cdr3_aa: CASRPWTSGGPDTQYF; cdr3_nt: TGTGCCAGCAGACCTTGGACTAGCGGAGGGCCAGATACGCAGTATTTT
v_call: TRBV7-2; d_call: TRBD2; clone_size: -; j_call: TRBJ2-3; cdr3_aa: CASSLAGLAGGPDTQYF; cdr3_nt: TGTGCCAGCAGCTTAGCGGGACTAGCGGGAGGACCAGATACGCAGTATTTT
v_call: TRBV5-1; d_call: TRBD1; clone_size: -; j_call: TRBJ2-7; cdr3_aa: CASMDRGTYEQYF; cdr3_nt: TGCGCCAGTATGGACAGGGGGACCTACGAGCAGTACTTC
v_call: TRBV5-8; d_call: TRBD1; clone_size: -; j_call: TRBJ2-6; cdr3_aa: CASSKTGQGAAGANVLTF; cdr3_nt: TGTGCCAGCAGCAAAACCGGACAGGGGGCGGCTGGGGCCAACGTCCTGACTTTC
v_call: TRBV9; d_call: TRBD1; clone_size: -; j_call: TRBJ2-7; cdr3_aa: CASSEGQVGEQYF; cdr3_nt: TGTGCCAGCAGCGAGGGACAGGTGGGCGAGCAGTACTTC
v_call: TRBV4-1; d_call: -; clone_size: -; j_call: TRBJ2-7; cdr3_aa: CASSQDGSASFSYEQYF; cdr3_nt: TGCGCCAGCAGCCAAGACGGGTCGGCGAGCTTCTCCTACGAGCAGTACTTC
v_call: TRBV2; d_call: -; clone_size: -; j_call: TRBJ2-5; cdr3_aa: CASSGVAGMGETQYF; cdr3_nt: TGTGCCAGCAGTGGGGTGGCAGGGATGGGAGAGACCCAGTACTTC
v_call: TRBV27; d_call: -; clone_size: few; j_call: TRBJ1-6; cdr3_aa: CASKGDSPLHF; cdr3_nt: TGTGCCAGCAAGGGGGATTCACCCCTCCACTTT
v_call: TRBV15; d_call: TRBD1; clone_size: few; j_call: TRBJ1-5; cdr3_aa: CATSSRTGAWGQPQHF; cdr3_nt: TGTGCCACCAGCAGCAGGACAGGGGCATGGGGTCAGCCCCAGCATTTT
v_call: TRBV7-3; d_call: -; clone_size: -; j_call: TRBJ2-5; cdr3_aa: CASSSSGTGGETQYF; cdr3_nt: TGTGCCAGCAGCTCTTCCGGGACCGGAGGGGAGACCCAGTACTTC
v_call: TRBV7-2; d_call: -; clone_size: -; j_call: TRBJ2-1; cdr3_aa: CASSLRQAPPGDEQFF; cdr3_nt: TGTGCCAGCAGCTTAAGGCAGGCGCCCCCCGGGGATGAGCAGTTCTTC
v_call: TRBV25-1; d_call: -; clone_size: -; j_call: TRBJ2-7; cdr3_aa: CASGSRSHVEQYF; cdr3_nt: TGTGCCAGCGGATCTCGGAGCCACGTAGAACAGTACTTC
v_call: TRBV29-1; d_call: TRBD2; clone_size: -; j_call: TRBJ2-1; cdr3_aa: CSVLGTSWASSYNEQFF; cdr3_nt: TGCAGCGTTCTCGGGACTAGCTGGGCCAGCTCCTACAATGAGCAGTTCTTC
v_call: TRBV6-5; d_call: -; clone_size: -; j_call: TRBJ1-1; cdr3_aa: CASRRTSGGTEAFF; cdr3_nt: TGTGCCAGCAGGCGGACATCGGGGGGGACTGAAGCTTTCTTT
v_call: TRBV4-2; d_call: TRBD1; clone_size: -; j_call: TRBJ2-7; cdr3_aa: CASSQRGGDRGSYEQYF; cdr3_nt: TGTGCCAGCAGCCAGAGAGGGGGAGACAGGGGCTCCTACGAGCAGTACTTC
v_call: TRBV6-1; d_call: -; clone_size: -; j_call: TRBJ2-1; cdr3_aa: CASREQESSYNEQFF; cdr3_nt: TGTGCCAGCAGAGAACAGGAAAGCTCCTACAATGAGCAGTTCTTC
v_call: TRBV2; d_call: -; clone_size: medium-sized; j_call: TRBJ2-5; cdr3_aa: CASSSMYQETQYF; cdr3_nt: TGTGCCAGCAGTAGCATGTACCAAGAGACCCAGTACTTC
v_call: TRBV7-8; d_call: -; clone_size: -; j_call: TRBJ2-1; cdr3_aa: CASRRGAPGNEQFF; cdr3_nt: TGTGCCAGCAGGCGCGGGGCGCCGGGCAATGAGCAGTTCTTC
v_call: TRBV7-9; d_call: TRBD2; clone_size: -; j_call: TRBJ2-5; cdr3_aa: CASSREEERKTQYF; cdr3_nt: TGTGCCAGCAGCCGGGAGGAGGAGAGAAAGACCCAGTACTTC
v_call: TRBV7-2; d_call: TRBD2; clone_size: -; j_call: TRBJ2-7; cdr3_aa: CASSWTSGGAGSYEQYF; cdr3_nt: TGTGCCAGCAGCTGGACTAGCGGGGGGGCCGGCTCCTACGAGCAGTACTTC
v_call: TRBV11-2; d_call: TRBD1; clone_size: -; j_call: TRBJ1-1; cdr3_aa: CASSSRTGDHTEAFF; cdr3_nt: TGTGCCAGCAGCTCGAGGACAGGGGATCACACTGAAGCTTTCTTT
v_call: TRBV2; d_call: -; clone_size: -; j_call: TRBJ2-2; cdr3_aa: CASAFKNTGELFF; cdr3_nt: TGTGCCAGCGCGTTCAAGAACACCGGGGAGCTGTTTTTT
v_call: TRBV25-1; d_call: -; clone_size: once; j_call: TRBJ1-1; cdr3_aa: CASSGTGRNTEAFF; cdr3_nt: TGTGCCAGCAGTGGAACAGGGAGGAACACTGAAGCTTTCTTT
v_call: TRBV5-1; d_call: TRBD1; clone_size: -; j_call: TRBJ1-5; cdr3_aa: CASSLGTGNNQPQHF; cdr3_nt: TGCGCCAGCAGCTTGGGGACAGGTAACAATCAGCCCCAGCATTTT
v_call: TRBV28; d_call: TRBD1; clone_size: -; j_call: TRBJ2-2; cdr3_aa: CAIPQQGSPGELFF; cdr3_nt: TGTGCCATCCCACAACAGGGGAGTCCCGGGGAGCTGTTTTTT
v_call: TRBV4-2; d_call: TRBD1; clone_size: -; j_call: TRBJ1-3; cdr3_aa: CASSQPPGQGSGNTIYF; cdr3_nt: TGTGCCAGCAGCCAACCTCCGGGACAGGGTAGTGGAAACACCATATATTTT
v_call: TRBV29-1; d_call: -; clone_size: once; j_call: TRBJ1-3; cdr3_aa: CSVEERVSGNTIYF; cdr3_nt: TGCAGCGTTGAAGAGCGGGTATCTGGAAACACCATATATTTT
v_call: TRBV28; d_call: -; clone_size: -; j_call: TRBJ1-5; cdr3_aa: CAGGDSNQPQHF; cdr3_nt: TGTGCCGGGGGGGATAGCAATCAGCCCCAGCATTTT
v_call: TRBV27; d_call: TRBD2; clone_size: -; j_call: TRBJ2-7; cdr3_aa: CASSWKVGGGYEQYF; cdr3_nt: TGTGCCAGCAGTTGGAAGGTCGGGGGGGGCTACGAGCAGTACTTC
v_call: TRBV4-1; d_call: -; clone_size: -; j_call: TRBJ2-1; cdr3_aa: CASSQDYGTYNEQFF; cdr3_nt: TGCGCCAGCAGCCAAGATTACGGGACTTACAATGAGCAGTTCTTC
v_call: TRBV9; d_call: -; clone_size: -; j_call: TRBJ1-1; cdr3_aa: CASSVVQGTLNTEAFF; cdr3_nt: TGTGCCAGCAGCGTAGTCCAGGGGACACTGAACACTGAAGCTTTCTTT
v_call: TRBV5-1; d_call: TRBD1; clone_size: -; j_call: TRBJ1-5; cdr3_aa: CASSPDRGGQPQHF; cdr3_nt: TGCGCCAGCAGCCCTGACAGGGGAGGTCAGCCCCAGCATTTT
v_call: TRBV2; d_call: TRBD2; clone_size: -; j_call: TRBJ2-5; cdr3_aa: CASSPPGLAGGETQYF; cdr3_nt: TGTGCCAGCAGCCCTCCGGGACTAGCGGGAGGAGAGACCCAGTACTTC
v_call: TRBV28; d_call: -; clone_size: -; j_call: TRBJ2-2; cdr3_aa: CASIFGGELFF; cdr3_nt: TGTGCCAGCATCTTCGGCGGGGAGCTGTTTTTT
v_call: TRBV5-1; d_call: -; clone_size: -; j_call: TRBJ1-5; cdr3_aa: CASSLGTVNSNQPQHF; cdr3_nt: TGCGCCAGCAGCTTGGGGACTGTTAATAGCAATCAGCCCCAGCATTTT
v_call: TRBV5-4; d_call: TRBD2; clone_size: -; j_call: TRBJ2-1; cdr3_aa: CASTPLAAPYNEQFF; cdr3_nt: TGTGCCAGCACGCCCCTAGCGGCTCCCTACAATGAGCAGTTCTTC
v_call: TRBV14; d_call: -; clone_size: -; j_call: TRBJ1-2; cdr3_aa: CASSQSPLSYGYTF; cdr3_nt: TGTGCCAGCAGCCAGTCCCCCTTGTCCTATGGCTACACCTTC
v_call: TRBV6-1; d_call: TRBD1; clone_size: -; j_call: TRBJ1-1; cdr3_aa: CATEGARLTFF; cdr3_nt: TGTGCCACCGAGGGGGCTCGACTTACTTTCTTT
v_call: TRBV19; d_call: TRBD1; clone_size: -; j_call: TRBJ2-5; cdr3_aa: CASSRQGRETQYF; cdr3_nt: TGTGCCAGTAGTAGACAGGGCAGAGAGACCCAGTACTTC
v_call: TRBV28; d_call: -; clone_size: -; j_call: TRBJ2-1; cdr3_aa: CASSFQDSRFF; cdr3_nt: TGTGCCAGCAGTTTCCAGGACTCTCGTTTCTTC
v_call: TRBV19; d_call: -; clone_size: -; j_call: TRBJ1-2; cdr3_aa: CASSIGRGGYGYTF; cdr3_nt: TGTGCCAGTAGTATCGGCAGGGGTGGCTATGGCTACACCTTC
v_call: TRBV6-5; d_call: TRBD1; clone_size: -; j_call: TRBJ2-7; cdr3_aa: CASSWDREPYEQYF; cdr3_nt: TGTGCCAGCAGTTGGGACAGGGAGCCCTACGAGCAGTACTTC
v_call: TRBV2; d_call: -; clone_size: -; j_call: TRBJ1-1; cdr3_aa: CASFQMTEAFF; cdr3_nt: TGTGCCAGCTTCCAGATGACTGAAGCTTTCTTT
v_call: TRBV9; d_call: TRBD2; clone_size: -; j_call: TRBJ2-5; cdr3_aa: CASSVFSGSSGGAKETQYF; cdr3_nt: TGTGCCAGCAGCGTATTTTCTGGGAGTAGCGGGGGAGCTAAAGAGACCCAGTACTTC
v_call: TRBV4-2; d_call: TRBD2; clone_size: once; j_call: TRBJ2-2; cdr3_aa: CASSPRLTGGSTGELFF; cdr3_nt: TGTGCCAGCAGCCCTCGCCTGACGGGAGGTAGCACCGGGGAGCTGTTTTTT
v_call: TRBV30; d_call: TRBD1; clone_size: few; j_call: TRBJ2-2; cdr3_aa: CAWREGTGGPGELFF; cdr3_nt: TGTGCCTGGAGGGAAGGGACAGGGGGCCCCGGGGAGCTGTTTTTT
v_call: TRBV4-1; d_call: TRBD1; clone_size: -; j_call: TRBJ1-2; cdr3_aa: CASSRDRDYGYTF; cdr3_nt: TGCGCCAGCAGCCGTGACAGGGACTATGGCTACACCTTC
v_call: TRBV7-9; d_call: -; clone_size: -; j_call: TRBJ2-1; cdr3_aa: CASSLAESEQFF; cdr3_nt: TGTGCCAGCAGCTTAGCCGAGAGTGAGCAGTTCTTC